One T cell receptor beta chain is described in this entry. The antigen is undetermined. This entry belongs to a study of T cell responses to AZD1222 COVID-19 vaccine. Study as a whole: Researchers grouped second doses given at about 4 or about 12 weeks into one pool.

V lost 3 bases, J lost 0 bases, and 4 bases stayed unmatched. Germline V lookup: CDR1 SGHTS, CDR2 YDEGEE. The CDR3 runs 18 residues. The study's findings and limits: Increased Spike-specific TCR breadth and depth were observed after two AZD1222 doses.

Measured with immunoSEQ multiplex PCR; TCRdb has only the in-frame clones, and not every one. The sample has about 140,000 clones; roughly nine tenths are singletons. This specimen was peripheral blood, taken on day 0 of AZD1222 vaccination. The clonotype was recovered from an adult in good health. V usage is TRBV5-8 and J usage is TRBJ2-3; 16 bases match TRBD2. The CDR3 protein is CASSSPGLAGGSTDTQYF. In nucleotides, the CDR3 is TGTGCCAGCAGCTCGCCGGGACTAGCGGGGGGGAGCACAGATACGCAGTATTTT.